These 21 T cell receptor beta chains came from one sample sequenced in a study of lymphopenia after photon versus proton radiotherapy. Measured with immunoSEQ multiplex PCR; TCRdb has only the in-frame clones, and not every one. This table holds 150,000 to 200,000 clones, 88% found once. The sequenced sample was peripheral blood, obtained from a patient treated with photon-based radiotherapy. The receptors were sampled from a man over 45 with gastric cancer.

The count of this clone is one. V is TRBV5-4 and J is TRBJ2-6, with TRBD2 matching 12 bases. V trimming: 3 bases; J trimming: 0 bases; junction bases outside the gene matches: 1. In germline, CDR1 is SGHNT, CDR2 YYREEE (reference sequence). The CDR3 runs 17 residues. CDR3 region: CASSSGLAGSGANVLTF. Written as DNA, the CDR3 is TGTGCCAGCAGCTCGGGACTAGCGGGCTCTGGGGCCAACGTCCTGACTTTC. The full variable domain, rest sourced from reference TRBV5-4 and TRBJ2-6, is ETGVTQSPTHLIKTRGQQVTLRCSSQSGHNTVSWYQQALGQGPQFIFQYYREEENGRGNFPPRFSGLQFPNYSSELNVNALELDDSALYLCASSSGLAGSGANVLTFGAGSRLTVL.

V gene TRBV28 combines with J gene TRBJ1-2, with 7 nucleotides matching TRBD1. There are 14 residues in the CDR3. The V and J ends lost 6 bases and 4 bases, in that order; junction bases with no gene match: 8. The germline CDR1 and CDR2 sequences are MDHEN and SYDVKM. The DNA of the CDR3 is TGTGCCAGCAGCATAGGGGGCGCGAGCTATGGCTACACCTTC. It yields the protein CASSIGGASYGYTF.

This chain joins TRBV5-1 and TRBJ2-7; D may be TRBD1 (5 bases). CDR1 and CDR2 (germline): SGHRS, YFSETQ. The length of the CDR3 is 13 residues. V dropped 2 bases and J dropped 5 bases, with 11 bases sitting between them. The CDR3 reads CASSFRQGDEQYF. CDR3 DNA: TGCGCCAGCAGCTTTAGGCAGGGCGACGAGCAGTACTTC.

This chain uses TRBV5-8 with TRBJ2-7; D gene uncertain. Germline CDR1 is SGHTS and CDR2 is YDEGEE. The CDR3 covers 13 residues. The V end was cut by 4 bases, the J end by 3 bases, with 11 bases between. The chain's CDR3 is CASSPRAHYEQYF. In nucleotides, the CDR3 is TGTGCCAGCAGCCCTCGGGCCCACTACGAGCAGTACTTC.

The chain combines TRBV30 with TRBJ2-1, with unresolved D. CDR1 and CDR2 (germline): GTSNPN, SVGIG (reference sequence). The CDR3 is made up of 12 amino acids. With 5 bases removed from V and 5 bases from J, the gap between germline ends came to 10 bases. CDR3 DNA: TGTGCCTGGGGGGTTAGCCACAATGAGCAGTTCTTC. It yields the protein CAWGVSHNEQFF.

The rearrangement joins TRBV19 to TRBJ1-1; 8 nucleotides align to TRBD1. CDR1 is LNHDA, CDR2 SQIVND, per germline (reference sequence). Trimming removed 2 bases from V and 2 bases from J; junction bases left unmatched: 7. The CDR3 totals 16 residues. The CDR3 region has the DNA TGTGCCAGTAGTATACTGCAGGGGGCGGAAAACACTGAAGCTTTCTTT. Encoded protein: CASSILQGAENTEAFF. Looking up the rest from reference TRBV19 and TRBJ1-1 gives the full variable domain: DGGITQSPKYLFRKEGQNVTLSCEQNLNHDAMYWYRQDPGQGLRLIYYSQIVNDFQKGDIAEGYSVSREKKESFPLTVTSAQKNPTAFYLCASSILQGAENTEAFFGQGTRLTVV.

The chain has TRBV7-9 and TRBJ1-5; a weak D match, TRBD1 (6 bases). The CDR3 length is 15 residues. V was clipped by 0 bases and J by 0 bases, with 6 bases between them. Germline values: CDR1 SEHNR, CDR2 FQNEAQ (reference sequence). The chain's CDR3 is CASSLADSSNQPQHF. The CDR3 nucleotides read TGTGCCAGCAGCTTAGCGGACAGTAGCAATCAGCCCCAGCATTTT. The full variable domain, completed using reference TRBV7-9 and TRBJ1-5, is DTGVSQNPRHKITKRGQNVTFRCDPISEHNRLYWYRQTLGQGPEFLTYFQNEAQLEKSRLLSDRFSAERPKGSFSTLEIQRTEQGDSAMYLCASSLADSSNQPQHFGDGTRLSIL.

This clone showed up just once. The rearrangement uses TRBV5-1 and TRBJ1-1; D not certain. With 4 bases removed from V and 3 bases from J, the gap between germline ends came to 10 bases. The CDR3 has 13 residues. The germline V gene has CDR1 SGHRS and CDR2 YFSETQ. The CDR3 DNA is TGCGCCAGCAGCAAACAGCCGTACACTGAAGCTTTCTTT. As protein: CASSKQPYTEAFF. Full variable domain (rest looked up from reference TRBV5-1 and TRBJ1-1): KAGVTQTPRYLIKTRGQQVTLSCSPISGHRSVSWYQQTPGQGLQFLFEYFSETQRNKGNFPGRFSGRQFSNSRSEMNVSTLELGDSALYLCASSKQPYTEAFFGQGTRLTVV.

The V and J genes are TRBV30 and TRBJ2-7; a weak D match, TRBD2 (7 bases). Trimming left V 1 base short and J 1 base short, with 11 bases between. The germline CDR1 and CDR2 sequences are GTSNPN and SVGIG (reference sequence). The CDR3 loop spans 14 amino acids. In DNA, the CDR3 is TGTGCCTGGAGTGCCGAGGGGGGGTCCTACGAGCAGTACTTC. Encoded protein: CAWSAEGGSYEQYF. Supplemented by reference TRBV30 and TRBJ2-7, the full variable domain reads SQTIHQWPATLVQPVGSPLSLECTVEGTSNPNLYWYRQAAGRGLQLLFYSVGIGQISSEVPQNLSASRPQDRQFILSSKKLLLSDSGFYLCAWSAEGGSYEQYFGPGTRLTVT.

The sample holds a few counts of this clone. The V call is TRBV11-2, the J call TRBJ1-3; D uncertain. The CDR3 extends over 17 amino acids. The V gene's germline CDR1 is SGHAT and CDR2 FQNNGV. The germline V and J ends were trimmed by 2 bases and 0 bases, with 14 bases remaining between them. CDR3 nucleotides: TGTGCCAGCAGCTTAAGAAGGACCCAGAGCTCTGGAAACACCATATATTTT. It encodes CASSLRRTQSSGNTIYF.

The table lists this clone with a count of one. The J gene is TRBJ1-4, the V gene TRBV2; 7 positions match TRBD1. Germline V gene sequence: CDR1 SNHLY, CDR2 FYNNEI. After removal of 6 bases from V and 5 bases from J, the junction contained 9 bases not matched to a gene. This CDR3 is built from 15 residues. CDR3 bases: TGTGCCAGCAGCCGCGACAGGGCCCCCAATGAAAAACTGTTTTTT. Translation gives CASSRDRAPNEKLFF.

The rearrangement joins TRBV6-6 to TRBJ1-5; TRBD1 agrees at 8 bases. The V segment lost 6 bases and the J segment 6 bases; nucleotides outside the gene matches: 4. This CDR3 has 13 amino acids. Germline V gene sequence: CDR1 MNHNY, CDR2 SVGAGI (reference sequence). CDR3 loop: CASSSTGAQPQHF. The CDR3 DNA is TGTGCCAGCAGCTCGACAGGGGCTCAGCCCCAGCATTTT.

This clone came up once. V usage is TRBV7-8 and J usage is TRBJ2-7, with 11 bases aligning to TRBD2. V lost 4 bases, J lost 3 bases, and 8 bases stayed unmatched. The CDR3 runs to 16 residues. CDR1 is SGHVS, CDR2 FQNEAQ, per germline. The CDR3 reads CASSSEGLAANYEQYF. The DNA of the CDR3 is TGTGCCAGCAGCTCGGAGGGACTAGCGGCCAACTACGAGCAGTACTTC.

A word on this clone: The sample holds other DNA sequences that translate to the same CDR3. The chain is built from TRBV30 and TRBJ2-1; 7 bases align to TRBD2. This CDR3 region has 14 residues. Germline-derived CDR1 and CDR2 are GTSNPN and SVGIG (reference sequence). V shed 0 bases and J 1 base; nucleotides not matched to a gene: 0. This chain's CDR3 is CAWSVGGSYNEQFF. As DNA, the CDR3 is TGTGCCTGGAGTGTCGGGGGGTCCTACAATGAGCAGTTCTTC.

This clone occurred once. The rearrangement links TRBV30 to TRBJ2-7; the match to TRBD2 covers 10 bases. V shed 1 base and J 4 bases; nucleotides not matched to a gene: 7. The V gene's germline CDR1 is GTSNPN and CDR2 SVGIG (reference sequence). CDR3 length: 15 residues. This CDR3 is CAWSGPPAGGYEQYF. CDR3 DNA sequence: TGTGCCTGGAGTGGACCCCCAGCGGGAGGGTACGAGCAGTACTTC.

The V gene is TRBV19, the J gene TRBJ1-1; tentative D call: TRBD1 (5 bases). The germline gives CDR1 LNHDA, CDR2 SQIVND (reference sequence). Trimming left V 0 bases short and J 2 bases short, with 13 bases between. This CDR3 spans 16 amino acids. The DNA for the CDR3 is TGTGCCAGTAGTATAGATGGGGCGGCAAGTAACACTGAAGCTTTCTTT. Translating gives CASSIDGAASNTEAFF. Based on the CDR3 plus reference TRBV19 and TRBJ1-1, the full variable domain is DGGITQSPKYLFRKEGQNVTLSCEQNLNHDAMYWYRQDPGQGLRLIYYSQIVNDFQKGDIAEGYSVSREKKESFPLTVTSAQKNPTAFYLCASSIDGAASNTEAFFGQGTRLTVV.

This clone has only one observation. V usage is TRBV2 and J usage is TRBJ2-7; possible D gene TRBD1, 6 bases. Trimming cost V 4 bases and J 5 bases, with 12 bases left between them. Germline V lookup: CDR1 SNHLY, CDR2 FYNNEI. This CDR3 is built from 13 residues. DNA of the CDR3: TGTGCCAGCAGTGGAGGCAGGGGAAACGAGCAGTACTTC. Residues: CASSGGRGNEQYF.

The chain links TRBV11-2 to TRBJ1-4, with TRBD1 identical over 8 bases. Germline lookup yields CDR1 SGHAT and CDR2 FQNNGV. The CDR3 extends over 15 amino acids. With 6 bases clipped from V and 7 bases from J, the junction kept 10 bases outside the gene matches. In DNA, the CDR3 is TGTGCCAGCAGTAGTCTGCAGGGGGCTGGTGAAAAACTGTTTTTT. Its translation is CASSSLQGAGEKLFF.

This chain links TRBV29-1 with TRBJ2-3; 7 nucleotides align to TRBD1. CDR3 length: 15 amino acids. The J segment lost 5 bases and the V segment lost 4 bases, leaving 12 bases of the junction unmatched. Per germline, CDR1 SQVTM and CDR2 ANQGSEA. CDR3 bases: TGCAGCGTTGCAGGGGGTCGAGGGTGGGAAGATACGCAGTATTTT. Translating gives CSVAGGRGWEDTQYF.

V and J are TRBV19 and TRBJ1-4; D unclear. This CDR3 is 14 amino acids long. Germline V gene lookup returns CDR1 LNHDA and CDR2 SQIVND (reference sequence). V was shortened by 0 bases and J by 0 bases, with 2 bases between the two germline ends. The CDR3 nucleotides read TGTGCCAGTAGTATAGAAGCAACTAATGAAAAACTGTTTTTT. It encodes CASSIEATNEKLFF.

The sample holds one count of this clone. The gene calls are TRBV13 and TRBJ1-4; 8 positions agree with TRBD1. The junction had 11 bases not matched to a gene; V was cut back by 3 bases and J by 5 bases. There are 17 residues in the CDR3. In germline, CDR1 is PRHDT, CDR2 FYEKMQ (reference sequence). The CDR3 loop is CASSFPLEDRENEKLFF. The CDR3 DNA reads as TGTGCCAGCAGCTTCCCCCTCGAGGACAGGGAGAATGAAAAACTGTTTTTT.